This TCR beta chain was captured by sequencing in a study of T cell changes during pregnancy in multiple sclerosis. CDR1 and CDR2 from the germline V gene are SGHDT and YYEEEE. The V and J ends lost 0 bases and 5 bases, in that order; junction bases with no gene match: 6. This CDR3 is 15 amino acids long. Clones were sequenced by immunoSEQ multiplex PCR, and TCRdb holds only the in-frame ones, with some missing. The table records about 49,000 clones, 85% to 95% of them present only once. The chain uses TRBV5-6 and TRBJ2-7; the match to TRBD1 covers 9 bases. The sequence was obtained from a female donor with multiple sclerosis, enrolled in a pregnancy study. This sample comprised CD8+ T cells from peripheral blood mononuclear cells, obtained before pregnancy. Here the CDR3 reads CASSLALDRGHEQYF. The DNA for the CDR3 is TGTGCCAGCAGCTTGGCCCTGGACAGGGGCCACGAGCAGTACTTC.